The source of this T cell receptor beta chain is a study of T cell responses to AZD1222 COVID-19 vaccine. Study-wide points: Repertoire sampling was restricted to post-peak T cell response timepoints. The span of vaccine-associated CD4 TCRs extended across spike, with dominance at 160-218 and 743-854. Most donors were white British, females outnumbered males, and clonal diversity was possibly underestimated. Baseline testing showed seropositivity in only a handful of AZD1222 recipients.

Produced via immunoSEQ multiplex PCR; TCRdb's table is partial and in-frame only. The sample contains 150,000 to 200,000 clones, approximately 90% of which appear only once. This clone was seen a handful of times. What it binds is unknown. V was pared by 4 bases and J by 2 bases, with 15 bases between. CDR3 length equals 15 residues. Germline loops: CDR1 LGHDT, CDR2 YNNKEL (reference sequence). This receptor was taken from an adult who received the AZD1222 COVID-19 vaccine. The chain uses TRBV3-1 (or the pseudogene TRBV3-2) and TRBJ2-7; D may correspond to TRBD1 or TRBD2 (6 bases each). Sequenced here: peripheral blood, sampled 28 days after the second AZD1222 dose. CDR3 DNA sequence: TGTGCCAGCAGCCCCCTTGGAGGGGGAACCTACGAGCAGTACTTC. This sequence encodes CASSPLGGGTYEQYF.